The rows below give T cell receptor beta chains drawn from one sample of a study of T cell repertoires in cytomegalovirus infection. MiXCR, run by TCRdb on the reads, gives a single entry per CDR3 protein. There are over 100,000 distinct CDR3 sequences in the sample; about 30% occur only once, and approximately 78% lies in the top ten. Antigens of these TCRs are unknown. The sample was CD8+ T cells from cultured PBMCs, taken from culture after CMV antigen stimulation. The receptors shown here come from a human donor in good health (CMV status not recorded). Some clones in this sample may be carry-over from other donors' samples. The CDR3 runs from the conserved cysteine through the conserved F or W. Fields, in order: D gene, clone size, V gene, J gene, CDR3 protein, CDR3 DNA. The D gene is left open where the match is weak. Clone size is given for some rows only: seen once, a few or many times, or a class if the clone is expanded.

.	few	TRBV19	TRBJ2-7	CASSISLGSYEQYF	TGTGCCAGTAGTATCTCCTTGGGGTCCTACGAGCAGTACTTC
TRBD1	few	TRBV6-2/TRBV6-3	TRBJ1-2	CASTDRQGLSAGYTF	TGTGCCAGCACCGACCGACAGGGCTTATCGGCTGGCTACACCTTC
.	.	TRBV19	TRBJ2-1	CASSTLQGDEQFF	TGTGCCAGTAGTACCTTACAGGGCGATGAGCAGTTCTTC
TRBD1	few	TRBV12-3/TRBV12-4	TRBJ1-1	CASSRKQGVGAEAFF	TGTGCCAGCAGCCGAAAACAGGGGGTGGGCGCTGAAGCTTTCTTT
.	few	TRBV5-6	TRBJ1-5	CASSLSENQPQHF	TGTGCCAGCAGCCTATCGGAGAATCAGCCCCAGCATTTT
.	.	TRBV20-1	TRBJ2-1	CSARDSQGIIDEQFF	TGCAGTGCTAGAGATTCGCAGGGGATAATCGATGAGCAGTTCTTC
.	.	TRBV9	TRBJ2-3	CASSVATWDTQYF	TGTGCCAGCAGCGTAGCTACGTGGGATACGCAGTATTTT
.	.	TRBV19	TRBJ1-2	CASSIPGRGQETNYGYTF	TGTGCCAGTAGTATCCCAGGCCGGGGACAAGAGACTAACTATGGCTACACCTTC
.	.	TRBV2	TRBJ2-2	CASSYRDTGELFF	TGTGCCAGCAGTTACAGGGACACCGGGGAGCTGTTTTTT
.	.	TRBV7-9	TRBJ1-1	CASSLTQGNTEAFF	TGTGCCAGCAGCTTAACACAGGGGAACACTGAAGCTTTCTTT
TRBD1	few	TRBV7-9	TRBJ2-7	CASSFDRGHPYEQYF	TGTGCCAGCAGCTTCGACAGGGGGCACCCGTACGAGCAGTACTTC
.	.	TRBV5-4	TRBJ2-1	CASSSAGNEQFF	TGTGCCAGCAGCTCGGCCGGCAATGAGCAGTTCTTC
.	many	TRBV12-3/TRBV12-4	TRBJ1-5	CASSSGQYSYNQPQHF	TGTGCCAGCAGTTCGGGTCAGTACAGTTACAATCAGCCCCAGCATTTT
.	few	TRBV19	TRBJ2-1	CASSIVTSYNEQFF	TGTGCCAGTAGTATCGTAACCTCCTACAATGAGCAGTTCTTC
.	.	TRBV6-5	TRBJ1-1	CASSYYSMNTEAFF	TGTGCCAGCAGTTACTATTCGATGAACACTGAAGCTTTCTTT
TRBD1	.	TRBV7-2	TRBJ2-5	CASSPAGTEETQYF	TGTGCCAGCAGCCCAGCCGGGACAGAAGAGACCCAGTACTTC
.	few	TRBV7-9	TRBJ2-7	CASSSRTEFYEQYF	TGTGCCAGCAGCTCCCGGACAGAATTCTACGAGCAGTACTTC
.	few	TRBV7-9	TRBJ1-2	CASSLDSEGYTF	TGTGCCAGCAGCTTAGACTCAGAAGGCTACACCTTC
.	.	TRBV28	TRBJ1-5	CASSLFLLEINSNQPQHF	TGTGCCAGCAGTTTATTTCTCCTCGAGATCAATAGCAATCAGCCCCAGCATTTT
.	many	TRBV11-1	TRBJ2-1	CASSPRGGSDEQFF	TGTGCCAGCAGCCCGAGGGGGGGCTCGGATGAGCAGTTCTTC
.	.	TRBV25-1	TRBJ2-3	CASSHSGPDTQYF	TGTGCCAGCAGTCATTCCGGCCCAGATACGCAGTATTTT
.	.	TRBV7-2	TRBJ1-2	CASSLGTVYGYTF	TGTGCCAGCAGCCTCGGGACGGTTTATGGCTACACCTTC
TRBD2	.	TRBV7-6	TRBJ2-1	CASSPLGGGEQFF	TGTGCCAGCAGCCCGCTCGGCGGGGGAGAGCAGTTCTTC
.	few	TRBV7-7	TRBJ1-1	CASTPVDEGTEAFF	TGTGCCAGCACCCCCGTGGACGAGGGCACTGAAGCTTTCTTT
TRBD1	few	TRBV24-1	TRBJ2-5	CATSERTGPRETQYF	TGTGCCACCAGTGAAAGGACAGGCCCTAGGGAGACCCAGTACTTC
.	.	TRBV7-6	TRBJ2-7	CASSLGESYEQYF	TGTGCCAGCAGCTTAGGGGAATCCTACGAGCAGTACTTC
TRBD1	.	TRBV29-1	TRBJ2-7	CSVDGLDRRMPYEQYF	TGCAGCGTTGACGGACTGGACAGGAGGATGCCCTACGAGCAGTACTTC
.	many	TRBV7-9	TRBJ1-1	CASSLPGPPEAFF	TGTGCCAGCAGCTTACCCGGTCCTCCTGAAGCTTTCTTT
.	few	TRBV7-6	TRBJ2-7	CASSPDSYYEQYF	TGTGCCAGCAGCCCCGACAGTTACTACGAGCAGTACTTC
TRBD2	few	TRBV24-1	TRBJ2-5	CATSEGLVETQYF	TGTGCCACCAGTGAAGGACTAGTGGAGACCCAGTACTTC
.	.	TRBV27	TRBJ1-1	CASSVGVDTEAFF	TGTGCCAGCAGTGTAGGGGTCGACACTGAAGCTTTCTTT
.	few	TRBV5-6	TRBJ1-3	CASSLVPVGNTIYF	TGTGCCAGCAGCTTGGTTCCTGTAGGAAACACCATATATTTT
.	.	TRBV28	TRBJ2-2	CASRPTLQAANTGELFF	TGTGCCAGCAGGCCTACCCTGCAGGCCGCGAACACCGGGGAGCTGTTTTTT
.	many	TRBV12-3/TRBV12-4	TRBJ2-3	CASSLLVRADTQYF	TGTGCCAGCAGTTTACTTGTACGGGCGGATACGCAGTATTTT
TRBD1	.	TRBV27	TRBJ1-4	CASSEQGPRFRRLFF	TGTGCCAGCAGTGAACAGGGGCCGCGCTTCCGGCGACTGTTTTTT
.	.	TRBV19	TRBJ2-7	CASSTGDTYEQYF	TGTGCCAGTAGTACAGGGGACACCTACGAGCAGTACTTC